This TCR beta chain was sequenced during a study of T cells expressing NK-cell markers. Production of TCR beta cDNA relied on 5'RACE template switching with UMIs. From its re-call of the 5' RACE reads, TCRdb lists each CDR3 protein once, without DNA. Across 440,000 or so distinct CDR3 sequences, the top ten clones capture roughly 7.2% of the sample. The sample taken for sequencing was blood T cells: a sorted CD56 or NKG2C T cell subset, CD4+ or CD8+ T cells, or bulk PBMC T cells (not recorded which). This clonotype was sampled from a woman aged 18 to 69 in good health.

Here the CDR3 reads CAWSVLGGTFGEKLFF. The rearrangement joins TRBV30 to TRBJ1-4; TCRdb designates TRBD1, a call that cannot be tested without DNA. The CDR3 contains 16 residues. The germline gives CDR1 GTSNPN, CDR2 SVGIG (reference sequence).